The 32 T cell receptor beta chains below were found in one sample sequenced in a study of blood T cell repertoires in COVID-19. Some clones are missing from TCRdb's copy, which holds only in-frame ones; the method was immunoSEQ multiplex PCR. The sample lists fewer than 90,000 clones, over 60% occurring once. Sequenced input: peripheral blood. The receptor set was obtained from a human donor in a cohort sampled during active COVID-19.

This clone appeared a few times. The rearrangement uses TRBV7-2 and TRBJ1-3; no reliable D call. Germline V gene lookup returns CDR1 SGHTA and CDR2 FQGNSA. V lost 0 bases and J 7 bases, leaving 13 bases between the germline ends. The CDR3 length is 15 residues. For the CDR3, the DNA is TGTGCCAGCAGCTTAGCCCCTCGGGGATCGAACACCATATATTTT. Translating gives CASSLAPRGSNTIYF.

CDR3 bases: TGCAGCGTGGGGGGAGGGGGGACCCGCTACACCTTC. Translation gives CSVGGGGTRYTF. V is TRBV29-1 and J is TRBJ1-2; D might be TRBD1 (6 bases). The germline V and J ends were trimmed by 6 bases and 9 bases, with 17 bases remaining between them. From germline, CDR1 is SQVTM and CDR2 ANQGSEA. The CDR3 spans 12 residues.

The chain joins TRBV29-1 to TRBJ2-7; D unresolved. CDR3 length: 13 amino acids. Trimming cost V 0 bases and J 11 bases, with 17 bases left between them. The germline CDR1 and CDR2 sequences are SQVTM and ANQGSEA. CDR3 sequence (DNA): TGCAGCGTTGAAGATGTTAGTTCCCGCCGAAAGTACTTC. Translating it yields CSVEDVSSRRKYF.

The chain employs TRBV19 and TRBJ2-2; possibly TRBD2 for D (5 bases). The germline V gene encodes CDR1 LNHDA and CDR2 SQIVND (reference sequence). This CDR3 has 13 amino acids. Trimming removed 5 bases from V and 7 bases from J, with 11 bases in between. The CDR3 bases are TGTGCCAGTAGTCCGGGGATTTACGGGGAGCTGTTTTTT. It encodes CASSPGIYGELFF.

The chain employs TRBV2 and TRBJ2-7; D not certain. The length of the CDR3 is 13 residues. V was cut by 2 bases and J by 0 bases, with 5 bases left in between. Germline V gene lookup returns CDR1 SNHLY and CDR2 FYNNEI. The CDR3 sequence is CASSELVSYEQYF. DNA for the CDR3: TGTGCCAGCAGTGAACTCGTCTCCTACGAGCAGTACTTC.

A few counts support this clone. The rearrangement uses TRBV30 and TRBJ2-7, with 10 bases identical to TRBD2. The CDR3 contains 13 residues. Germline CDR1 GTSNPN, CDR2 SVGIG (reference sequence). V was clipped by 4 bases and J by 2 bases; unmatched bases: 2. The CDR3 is CAWKLAGTYEQYF. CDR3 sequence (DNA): TGTGCCTGGAAACTAGCGGGGACCTACGAGCAGTACTTC.

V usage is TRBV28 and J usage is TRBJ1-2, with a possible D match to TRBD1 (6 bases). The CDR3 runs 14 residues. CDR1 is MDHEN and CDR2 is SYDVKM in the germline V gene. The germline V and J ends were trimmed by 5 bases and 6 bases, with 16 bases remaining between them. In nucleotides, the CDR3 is TGTGCCAGCAGTATCCCCTCAGGGGATCATGGCTACACCTTC. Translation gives CASSIPSGDHGYTF.

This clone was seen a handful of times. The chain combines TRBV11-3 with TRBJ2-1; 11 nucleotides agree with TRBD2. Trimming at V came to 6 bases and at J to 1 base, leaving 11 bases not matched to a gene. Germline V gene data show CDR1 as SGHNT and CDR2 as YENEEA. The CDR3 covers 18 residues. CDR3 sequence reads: CASSYGPGLAGSYNEQFF. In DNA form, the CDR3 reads TGTGCCAGCAGTTACGGACCTGGACTAGCGGGTTCCTACAATGAGCAGTTCTTC.

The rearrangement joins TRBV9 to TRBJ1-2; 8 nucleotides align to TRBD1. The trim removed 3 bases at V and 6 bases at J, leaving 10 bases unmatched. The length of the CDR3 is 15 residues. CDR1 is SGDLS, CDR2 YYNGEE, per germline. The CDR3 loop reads CASSGDRGRWNGYTF. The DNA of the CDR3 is TGTGCCAGCAGCGGCGACAGGGGCCGTTGGAATGGCTACACCTTC.

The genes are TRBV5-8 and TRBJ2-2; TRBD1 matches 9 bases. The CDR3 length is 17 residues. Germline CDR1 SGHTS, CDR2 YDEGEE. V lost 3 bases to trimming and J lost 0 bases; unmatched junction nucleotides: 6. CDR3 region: CASSSHRDRANTGELFF. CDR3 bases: TGTGCCAGCAGCTCGCACCGGGACAGGGCGAACACCGGGGAGCTGTTTTTT.

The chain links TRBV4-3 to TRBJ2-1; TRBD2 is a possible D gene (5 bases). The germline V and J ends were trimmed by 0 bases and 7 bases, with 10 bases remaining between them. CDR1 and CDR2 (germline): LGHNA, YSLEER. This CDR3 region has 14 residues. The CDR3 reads CASSQEGGGNEQFF. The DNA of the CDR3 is TGCGCCAGCAGCCAAGAAGGCGGCGGGAATGAGCAGTTCTTC.

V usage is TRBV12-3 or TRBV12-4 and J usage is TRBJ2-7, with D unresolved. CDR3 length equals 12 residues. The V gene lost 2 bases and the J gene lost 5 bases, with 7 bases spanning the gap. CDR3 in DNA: TGTGCCAGCAGTTTAACGGGTAACGAGCAGTACTTC. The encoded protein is CASSLTGNEQYF.

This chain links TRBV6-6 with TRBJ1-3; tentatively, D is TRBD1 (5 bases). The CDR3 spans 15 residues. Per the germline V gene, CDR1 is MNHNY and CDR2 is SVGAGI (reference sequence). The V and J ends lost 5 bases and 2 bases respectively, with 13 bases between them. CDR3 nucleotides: TGTGCCAGCAGTCCCAGGGTGCTCCCTGGAAACACCATATATTTT. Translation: CASSPRVLPGNTIYF.

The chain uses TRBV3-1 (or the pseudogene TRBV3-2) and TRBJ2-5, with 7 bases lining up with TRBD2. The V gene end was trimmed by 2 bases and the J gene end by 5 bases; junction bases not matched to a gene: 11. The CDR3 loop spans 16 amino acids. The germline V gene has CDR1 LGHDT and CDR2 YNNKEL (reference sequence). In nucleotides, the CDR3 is TGTGCCAGCAGCCAACAGGGACTGGCGGGAGACGAGACCCAGTACTTC. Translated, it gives CASSQQGLAGDETQYF.

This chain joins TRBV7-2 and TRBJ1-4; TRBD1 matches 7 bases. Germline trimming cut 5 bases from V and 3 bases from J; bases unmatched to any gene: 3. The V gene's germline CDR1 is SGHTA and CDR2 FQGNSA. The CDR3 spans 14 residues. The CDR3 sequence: CASSVGTANEKLFF. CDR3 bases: TGTGCCAGCAGCGTCGGGACAGCTAATGAAAAACTGTTTTTT.

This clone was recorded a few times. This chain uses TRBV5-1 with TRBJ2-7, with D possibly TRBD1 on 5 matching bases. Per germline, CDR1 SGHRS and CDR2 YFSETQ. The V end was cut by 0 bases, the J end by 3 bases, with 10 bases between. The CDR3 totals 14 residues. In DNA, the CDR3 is TGCGCCAGCAGCTTGGCCGCAGGGCGCTACGAGCAGTACTTC. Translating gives CASSLAAGRYEQYF.

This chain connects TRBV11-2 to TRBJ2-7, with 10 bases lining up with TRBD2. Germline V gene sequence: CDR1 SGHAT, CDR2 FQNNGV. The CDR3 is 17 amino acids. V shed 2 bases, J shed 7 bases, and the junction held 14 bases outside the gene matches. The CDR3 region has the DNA TGTGCCAGCAGCTTATACCGGCGGGCTAGCGGGAGTGAGGAGCAGTACTTC. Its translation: CASSLYRRASGSEEQYF.

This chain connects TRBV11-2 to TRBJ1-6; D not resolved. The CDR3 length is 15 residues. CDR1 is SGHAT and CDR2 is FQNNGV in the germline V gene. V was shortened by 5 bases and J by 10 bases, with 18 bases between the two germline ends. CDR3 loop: CASSPGVEVTSPLHF. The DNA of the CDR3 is TGTGCCAGCAGCCCGGGTGTGGAGGTTACGTCACCCCTCCACTTT.

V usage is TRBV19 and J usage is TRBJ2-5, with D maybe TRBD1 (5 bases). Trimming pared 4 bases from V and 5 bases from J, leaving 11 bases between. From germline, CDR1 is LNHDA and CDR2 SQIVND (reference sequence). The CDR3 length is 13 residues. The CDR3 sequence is CASSKGQWETQYF. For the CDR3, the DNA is TGTGCCAGTAGTAAGGGGCAGTGGGAGACCCAGTACTTC.

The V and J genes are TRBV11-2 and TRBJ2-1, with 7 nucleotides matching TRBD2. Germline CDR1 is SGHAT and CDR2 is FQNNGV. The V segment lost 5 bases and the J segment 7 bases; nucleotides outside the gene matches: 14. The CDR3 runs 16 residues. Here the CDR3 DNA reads TGTGCCAGCAGCCTGCGACTAGCACCGAAGGGGAATGAGCAGTTCTTC. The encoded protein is CASSLRLAPKGNEQFF.

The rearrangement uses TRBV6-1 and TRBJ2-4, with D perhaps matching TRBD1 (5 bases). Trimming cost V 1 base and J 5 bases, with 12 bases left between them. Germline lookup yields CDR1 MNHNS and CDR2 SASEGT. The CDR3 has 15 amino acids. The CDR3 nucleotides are TGTGCCAGCAGTGAAGACTGGGGCCTGGAAAACATTCAGTACTTC. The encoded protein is CASSEDWGLENIQYF.

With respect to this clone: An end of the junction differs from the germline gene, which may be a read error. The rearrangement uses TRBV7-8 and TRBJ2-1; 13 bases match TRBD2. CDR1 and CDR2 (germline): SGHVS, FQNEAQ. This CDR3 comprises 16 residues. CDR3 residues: CATSHLRGLAGWAQFF. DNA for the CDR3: TGTGCCACCAGCCACTTGAGGGGACTAGCGGGATGGGCGCAGTTCTTC.

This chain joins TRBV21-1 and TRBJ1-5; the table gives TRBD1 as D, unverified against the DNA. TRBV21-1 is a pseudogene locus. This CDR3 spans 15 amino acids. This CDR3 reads CASSKHWPSNQPQHF. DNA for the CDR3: TGTGCCAGCAGCAAACATTGGCCTAGCAATCAGCCCCAGCATTTT.

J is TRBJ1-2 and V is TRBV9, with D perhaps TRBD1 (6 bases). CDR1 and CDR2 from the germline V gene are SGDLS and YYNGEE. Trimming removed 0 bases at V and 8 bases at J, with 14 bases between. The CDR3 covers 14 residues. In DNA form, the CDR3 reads TGTGCCAGCAGCGTAGCTGAGGGGGTGTGGGGCTACACCTTC. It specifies CASSVAEGVWGYTF.

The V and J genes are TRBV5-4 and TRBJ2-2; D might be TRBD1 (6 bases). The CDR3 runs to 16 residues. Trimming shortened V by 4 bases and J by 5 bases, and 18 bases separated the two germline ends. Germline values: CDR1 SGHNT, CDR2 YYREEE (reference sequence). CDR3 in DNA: TGTGCCAGCAGCCCACCAGGACAGCACTGGACCGGGGAGCTGTTTTTT. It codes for CASSPPGQHWTGELFF.

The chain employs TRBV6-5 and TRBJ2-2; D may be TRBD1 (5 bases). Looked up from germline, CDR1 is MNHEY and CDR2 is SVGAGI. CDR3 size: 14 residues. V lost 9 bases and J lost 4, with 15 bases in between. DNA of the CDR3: TGTGCCAGTTGTCGAACGCAGGGCACCGGGGAGCTGTTTTTT. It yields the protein CASCRTQGTGELFF.

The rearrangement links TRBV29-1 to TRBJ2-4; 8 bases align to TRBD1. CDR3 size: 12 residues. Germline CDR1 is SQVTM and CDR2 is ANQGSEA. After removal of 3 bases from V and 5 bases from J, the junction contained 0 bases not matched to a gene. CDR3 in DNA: TGCAGCGTTGACAGGGGGCAAAACATTCAGTACTTC. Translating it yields CSVDRGQNIQYF. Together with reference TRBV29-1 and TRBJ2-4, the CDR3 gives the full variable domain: SAVISQKPSRDICQRGTSLTIQCQVDSQVTMMFWYRQQPGQSLTLIATANQGSEATYESGFVIDKFPISRPNLTFSTLTVSNMSPEDSSIYLCSVDRGQNIQYFGAGTRLSVL.

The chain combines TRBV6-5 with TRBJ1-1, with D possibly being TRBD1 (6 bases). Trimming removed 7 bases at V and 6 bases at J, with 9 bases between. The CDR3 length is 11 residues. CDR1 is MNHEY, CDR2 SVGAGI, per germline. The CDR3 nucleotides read TGTGCCAGCACCCAGGGGCCTGAAGCTTTCTTT. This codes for CASTQGPEAFF.

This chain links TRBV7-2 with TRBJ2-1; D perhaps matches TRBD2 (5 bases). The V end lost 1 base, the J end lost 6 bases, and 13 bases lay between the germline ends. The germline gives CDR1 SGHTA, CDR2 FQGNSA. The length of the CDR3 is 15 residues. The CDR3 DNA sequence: TGTGCCAGCAGCTTAGGGGGAGCGCATGGCAATGAGCAGTTCTTC. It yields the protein CASSLGGAHGNEQFF.

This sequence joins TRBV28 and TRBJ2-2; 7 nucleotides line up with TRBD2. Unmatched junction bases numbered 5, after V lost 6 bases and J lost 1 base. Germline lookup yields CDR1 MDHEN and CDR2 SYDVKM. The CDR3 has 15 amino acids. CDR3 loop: CASRHGLGNTGELFF. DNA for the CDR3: TGTGCCAGCAGACACGGACTAGGGAACACCGGGGAGCTGTTTTTT.

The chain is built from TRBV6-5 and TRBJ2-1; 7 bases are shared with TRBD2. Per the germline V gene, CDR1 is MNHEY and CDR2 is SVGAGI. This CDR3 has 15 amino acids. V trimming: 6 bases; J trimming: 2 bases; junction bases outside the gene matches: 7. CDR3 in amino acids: CASSPTSATYNEQFF. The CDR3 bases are TGTGCCAGCAGCCCCACTAGCGCAACCTACAATGAGCAGTTCTTC.

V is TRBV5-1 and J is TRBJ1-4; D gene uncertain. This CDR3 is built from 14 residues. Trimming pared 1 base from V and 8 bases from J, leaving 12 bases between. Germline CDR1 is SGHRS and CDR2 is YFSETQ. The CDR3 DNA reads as TGCGCCAGCAGCTTGTGGCAGGATAAGGAAAAACTGTTTTTT. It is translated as CASSLWQDKEKLFF.